Below, 22 T cell receptor beta chains from the same sample are listed, as sequenced in a study of cytomegalovirus exposure and HLA in healthy donors. Only in-frame clones appear in the TCRdb table, and some are missing; sequencing was by immunoSEQ multiplex PCR. Seen here are approximately 180,000 clones, approximately 87% observed once, and the top ten hold roughly 1.5%. Input material: PBMCs. The receptors here all came from a woman aged 30 to 39 in good health and CMV-seronegative.

The chain joins TRBV5-1 to TRBJ2-1; 12 positions match TRBD2. The germline V gene encodes CDR1 SGHRS and CDR2 YFSETQ. Trimming at V came to 3 bases and at J to 3 bases, leaving 1 base not matched to a gene. There are 15 residues in the CDR3. Here the CDR3 DNA reads TGCGCCAGCAGCTCACTAGCGGGGGGCTACAATGAGCAGTTCTTC. Translating it yields CASSSLAGGYNEQFF.

The chain uses TRBV6-1 and TRBJ2-7; weak D call: TRBD2 (5 bases). V was shortened by 3 bases and J by 2 bases, with 8 bases between the two germline ends. The germline V gene has CDR1 MNHNS and CDR2 SASEGT. The CDR3 length is 13 residues. The CDR3 here is CASSEGAPYEQYF. The CDR3 DNA sequence: TGTGCCAGCAGTGAGGGAGCGCCCTACGAGCAGTACTTC.

This clone has only one observation. The chain joins TRBV10-3 to TRBJ1-5; no definite D call. V lost 6 bases and J lost 3, with 9 bases in between. CDR3 length equals 13 residues. Germline CDR1 is ENHRY and CDR2 is SYGVKD. DNA of the CDR3: TGTGCCATCAGCCCGGGAGACAATCAGCCCCAGCATTTT. This codes for CAISPGDNQPQHF.

This clone was seen only once. The chain employs TRBV4-3 and TRBJ2-4; 13 nucleotides agree with TRBD2. The ends lost 2 bases at V and 3 bases at J; junction bases unmatched: 7. Germline CDR1 reads LGHNA; CDR2 reads YSLEER. The CDR3 contains 18 residues. CDR3 loop: CASSQQLAGGPGKNIQYF. The CDR3 DNA follows: TGCGCCAGCAGCCAACAACTAGCGGGGGGGCCGGGCAAAAACATTCAGTACTTC.

This clone was detected only once. V and J are TRBV10-3 and TRBJ1-1; 8 bases fit TRBD1. This CDR3 is built from 12 residues. The junction had 3 bases not matched to a gene; V was cut back by 11 bases and J by 1 base. Germline V gives CDR1 ENHRY, CDR2 SYGVKD. This CDR3 reads CAYGQGNTEAFF. CDR3 nucleotides: TGTGCCTATGGACAGGGGAACACTGAAGCTTTCTTT.

This chain joins TRBV27 and TRBJ2-7; tentatively, D is TRBD2 (6 bases). Germline values: CDR1 MNHEY, CDR2 SMNVEV (reference sequence). This CDR3 has 14 amino acids. V shed 2 bases and J shed 3 bases, with 11 bases lying between them. The CDR3 DNA follows: TGTGCCAGCAGTTTAACACGGGGGTTCTACGAGCAGTACTTC. Its protein is CASSLTRGFYEQYF.

The chain carries TRBV4-1 and TRBJ2-5; 7 nucleotides agree with TRBD2. The CDR3 has 17 residues. V lost 4 bases and J lost 6; bases outside the gene matches: 17. Germline-derived CDR1 and CDR2 are MGHRA and YSYEKL. The CDR3 DNA reads as TGCGCCAGCAGCCCCCCGGGACTATCCAACCTCGAGAAGACCCAGTACTTC. Its translation is CASSPPGLSNLEKTQYF.

The chain links TRBV6-5 to TRBJ2-1, with D possibly TRBD2 on 5 matching bases. The germline V gene has CDR1 MNHEY and CDR2 SVGAGI. The CDR3 has 16 residues. Trimming shortened V by 3 bases and J by 6 bases, and 18 bases separated the two germline ends. The CDR3 loop reads CASSYSKSEGANEQFF. The CDR3 bases are TGTGCCAGCAGTTATTCGAAGTCAGAGGGTGCCAATGAGCAGTTCTTC.

The CDR3 nucleotides are TGTGCCAGCAGCATACGAACAGGGGGCACTGAAGCTTTCTTT. It encodes CASSIRTGGTEAFF. This sequence joins TRBV5-4 and TRBJ1-1; 8 nucleotides line up with TRBD1. The V segment lost 4 bases and the J segment 4 bases; nucleotides outside the gene matches: 6. Germline-derived CDR1 and CDR2 are SGHNT and YYREEE (reference sequence). This CDR3 region has 14 residues.

The chain has TRBV6-5 and TRBJ2-7; D gene ambiguous. The CDR3 has 11 residues. Germline V gene data show CDR1 as MNHEY and CDR2 as SVGAGI. V was shortened by 6 bases and J by 7 bases, with 10 bases between the two germline ends. CDR3 loop: CASSRTGEQYF. The CDR3 nucleotides are TGTGCCAGCAGCCGAACGGGTGAGCAGTACTTC.

J is TRBJ2-1 and V is TRBV6-6; the D gene is possibly TRBD2 (5 bases). Trimming removed 5 bases at V and 5 bases at J, with 16 bases between. Germline V gives CDR1 MNHNY, CDR2 SVGAGI (reference sequence). CDR3 length: 15 amino acids. The CDR3 bases are TGTGCCAGCAGTGTTAGACAAATGAGGGACAATGAGCAGTTCTTC. Its protein is CASSVRQMRDNEQFF.

The chain joins TRBV14 to TRBJ2-7; tentatively, D is TRBD1 (5 bases). V was pared by 8 bases and J by 2 bases, with 16 bases between. The CDR3 contains 14 residues. Germline loops: CDR1 SGHDN, CDR2 FVKESK. The CDR3 nucleotides read TGTGCCAGCGCCCCGACGACAGCAGCCTACGAGCAGTACTTC. Its translation is CASAPTTAAYEQYF.

The CDR3 sequence: CASSPWSRGFAPLHF. CDR3 coding DNA: TGTGCCAGTAGTCCCTGGAGTCGTGGGTTTGCGCCCCTCCACTTT. The chain links TRBV19 to TRBJ1-6; D gene ambiguous. Germline loops: CDR1 LNHDA, CDR2 SQIVND (reference sequence). V was pared by 5 bases and J by 13 bases, with 21 bases between. This CDR3 is 15 amino acids long.

The chain combines TRBV6-4 with TRBJ2-3; tentative D call: TRBD2 (5 bases). This CDR3 region has 14 residues. V dropped 4 bases and J dropped 0 bases, with 8 bases sitting between them. Germline CDR1 and CDR2: MRHNA and SNTAGT. CDR3 residues: CASSGGQSTDTQYF. CDR3 nucleotides: TGTGCCAGCAGTGGAGGGCAGAGCACAGATACGCAGTATTTT.

This chain uses TRBV27 with TRBJ2-7; tentative D call: TRBD1 (5 bases). Trimming left V 6 bases short and J 1 base short, with 13 bases between. The length of the CDR3 is 14 residues. Looked up from germline, CDR1 is MNHEY and CDR2 is SMNVEV (reference sequence). CDR3 nucleotide sequence: TGTGCCAGCAGATATGCCGACAGATCCTACGAGCAGTACTTC. Amino acids: CASRYADRSYEQYF.

The CDR3 here is CSVEDRPLSYEQYF. The CDR3 DNA reads TGCAGCGTTGAGGACAGACCCCTCTCCTACGAGCAGTACTTC. V gene TRBV29-1 combines with J gene TRBJ2-7; D is perhaps TRBD1 (6 bases). The CDR3 has 14 residues. The germline gives CDR1 SQVTM, CDR2 ANQGSEA. Between the trimmed V and J ends, which lost 3 bases and 0 bases, there was a span of 12 bases.

This clone was observed once. CDR3 amino acids: CASSVAETGNTEAFF. CDR3 coding DNA: TGTGCCAGCAGCGTAGCCGAAACAGGGAACACTGAAGCTTTCTTT. The V call is TRBV9, the J call TRBJ1-1; D may be TRBD1 (5 bases). The germline CDR1 and CDR2 sequences are SGDLS and YYNGEE. Trimming shortened V by 0 bases and J by 1 base, and 10 bases separated the two germline ends. The CDR3 covers 15 residues. The full variable domain, in which reference TRBV9 and TRBJ1-1 provide the parts outside the CDR3, is DSGVTQTPKHLITATGQRVTLRCSPRSGDLSVYWYQQSLDQGLQFLIQYYNGEERAKGNILERFSAQQFPDLHSELNLSSLELGDSALYFCASSVAETGNTEAFFGQGTRLTVV.

The V call is TRBV7-9, the J call TRBJ1-4, with 9 bases identical to TRBD1. The CDR3 has 17 amino acids. CDR1 and CDR2 from the germline V gene are SEHNR and FQNEAQ (reference sequence). V trimming: 4 bases; J trimming: 0 bases; junction bases outside the gene matches: 6. The CDR3 DNA follows: TGTGCCAGCAGCTCTAGACAGGGGGGTGCAACTAATGAAAAACTGTTTTTT. It translates to CASSSRQGGATNEKLFF. The full variable domain, with the rest looked up from reference TRBV7-9 and TRBJ1-4, is DTGVSQNPRHKITKRGQNVTFRCDPISEHNRLYWYRQTLGQGPEFLTYFQNEAQLEKSRLLSDRFSAERPKGSFSTLEIQRTEQGDSAMYLCASSSRQGGATNEKLFFGSGTQLSVL.

V and J are TRBV4-3 and TRBJ1-1, with D perhaps matching TRBD1 (6 bases). The CDR3 runs to 15 residues. The ends were cut back, 0 bases at V and 3 bases at J, with 11 bases in the middle. From germline, CDR1 is LGHNA and CDR2 YSLEER. CDR3 in DNA: TGCGCCAGCAGCCAAGATCTGGGGGCCGACACTGAAGCTTTCTTT. It yields the protein CASSQDLGADTEAFF.

This chain connects TRBV5-1 to TRBJ1-2, with TRBD1 matching 8 bases. CDR1 SGHRS and CDR2 YFSETQ come from the germline V gene. V was clipped by 4 bases and J by 8 bases; unmatched bases: 16. CDR3 length: 16 residues. The CDR3 spells CASSPQGTGWSRGYTF. DNA for the CDR3: TGCGCCAGCAGCCCCCAAGGGACAGGTTGGTCCAGAGGCTACACCTTC. The full variable domain, with the rest looked up from reference TRBV5-1 and TRBJ1-2, is KAGVTQTPRYLIKTRGQQVTLSCSPISGHRSVSWYQQTPGQGLQFLFEYFSETQRNKGNFPGRFSGRQFSNSRSEMNVSTLELGDSALYLCASSPQGTGWSRGYTFGSGTRLTVV.

The rearrangement joins TRBV5-6 to TRBJ1-1; no clear D gene. The CDR3 contains 14 residues. Per germline, CDR1 SGHDT and CDR2 YYEEEE. V was clipped by 3 bases and J by 1 base, with 10 bases between them. Here the CDR3 DNA reads TGTGCCAGCAGCTCCCTCTACAGGAACACTGAAGCTTTCTTT. Translation: CASSSLYRNTEAFF.

The chain recombines TRBV1 with TRBJ2-4; TRBD1 is taken as the D call from the table, unchecked against the DNA. TRBV1 is a known pseudogene. The CDR3 spans 20 residues. CDR3 nucleotides: TGCACCAGCAGCCAAGACGTGAAGGGACAGGGGGCCCCAGCCAAAAACATTCAGTACTTC. Amino acid sequence: CTSSQDVKGQGAPAKNIQYF.